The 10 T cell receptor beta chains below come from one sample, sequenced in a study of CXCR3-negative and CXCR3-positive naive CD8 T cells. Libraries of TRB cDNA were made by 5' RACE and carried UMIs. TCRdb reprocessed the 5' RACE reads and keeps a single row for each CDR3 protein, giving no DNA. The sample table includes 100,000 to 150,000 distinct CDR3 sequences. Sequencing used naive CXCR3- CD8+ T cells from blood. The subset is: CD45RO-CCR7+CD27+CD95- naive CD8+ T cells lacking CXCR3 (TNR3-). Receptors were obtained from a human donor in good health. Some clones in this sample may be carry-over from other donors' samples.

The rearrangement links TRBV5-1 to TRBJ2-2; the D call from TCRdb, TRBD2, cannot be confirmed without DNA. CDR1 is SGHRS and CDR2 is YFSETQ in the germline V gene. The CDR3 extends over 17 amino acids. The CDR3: CASSLVGLERGTGELFF.

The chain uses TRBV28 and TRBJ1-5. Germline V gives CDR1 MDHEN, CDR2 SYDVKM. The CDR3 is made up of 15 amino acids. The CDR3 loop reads CASSYSEDSNQPQHF.

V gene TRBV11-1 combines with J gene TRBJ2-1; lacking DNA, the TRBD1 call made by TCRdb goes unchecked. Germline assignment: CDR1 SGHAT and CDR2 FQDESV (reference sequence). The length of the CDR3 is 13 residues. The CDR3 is CASSFYTGAEQFF.

The CDR3 spells CSARQDYEQYF. This chain connects TRBV29-1 to TRBJ2-7; TCRdb's D call of TRBD1 is untestable without DNA. Germline lookup yields CDR1 SQVTM and CDR2 ANQGSEA. This CDR3 has 11 residues.

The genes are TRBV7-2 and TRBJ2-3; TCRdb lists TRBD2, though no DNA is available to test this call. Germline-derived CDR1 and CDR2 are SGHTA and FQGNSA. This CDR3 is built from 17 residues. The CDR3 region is CASSSRYRDFGQDTQYF.

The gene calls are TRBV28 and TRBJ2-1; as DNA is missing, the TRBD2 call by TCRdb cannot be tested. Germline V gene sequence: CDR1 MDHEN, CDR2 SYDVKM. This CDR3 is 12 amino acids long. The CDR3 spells CASSHGPPEQFF.

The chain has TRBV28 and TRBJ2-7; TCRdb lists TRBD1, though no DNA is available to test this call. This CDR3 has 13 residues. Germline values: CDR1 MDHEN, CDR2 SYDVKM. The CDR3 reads CASNGASSYEQYF.

CDR3 loop: CAISEPRLAGEQYF. V and J are TRBV10-3 and TRBJ2-7; the TCRdb call, TRBD2, lacks DNA for checking. From germline, CDR1 is ENHRY and CDR2 SYGVKD. This CDR3 has 14 amino acids.

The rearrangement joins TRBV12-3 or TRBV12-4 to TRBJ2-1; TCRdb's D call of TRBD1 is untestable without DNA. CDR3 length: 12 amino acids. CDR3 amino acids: CASSFQGGEQFF.

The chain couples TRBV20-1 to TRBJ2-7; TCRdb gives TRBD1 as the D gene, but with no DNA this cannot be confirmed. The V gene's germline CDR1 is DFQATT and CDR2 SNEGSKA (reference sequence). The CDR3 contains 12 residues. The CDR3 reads CSARTGTYEQYF.